This TCR beta chain was recovered during a study of a mutant IDH1 vaccine in newly diagnosed glioma. Study-level information: There were roughly 60% males and around 38% females among treated patients, whose mean age was 40.4 years. Before enrollment, the patients had been treated with radiotherapy alone, temozolomide alone, or both together. Most of them had received both.

Study-wide findings and caveats: Across multiple MHC alleles, over 90% of patients had vaccine-induced responses.

This table comes from immunoSEQ multiplex PCR, and its TCRdb copy is limited to in-frame clones, with some not included. The table records over 55,000 clones, around 80% of them present only once. About this clone itself: What it binds is not known.

Stated time point: baseline, week 1 (first vaccination visit). Treatment meaning: pre-vaccination baseline after standard-of-care therapy. The sequencing used peripheral blood mononuclear cells (PBMCs), collected from a glioma patient treated with radiotherapy, temozolomide or both. The sequence came from a woman aged 18-30 years with glioma. Some clones in this sample may be carry-over from other donors' samples.

This chain's CDR3 is CASSPRTGSTEAFF. The CDR3 bases are TGTGCCAGCAGTCCACGGACGGGAAGCACTGAAGCTTTCTTT. The chain is built from TRBV27 and TRBJ1-1; D is ambiguous. Germline assignment: CDR1 MNHEY and CDR2 SMNVEV (reference sequence). Trimming removed 5 bases from V and 4 bases from J, with 14 bases in between. There are 14 residues in the CDR3.